The next 18 T cell receptor beta chains were all read from a single sample in a study of early T cells in non-severe SARS-CoV-2 infection. Using its own MiXCR run on the 5' RACE reads, TCRdb lists one record per CDR3 protein. This sample has fewer than 85,000 distinct CDR3 sequences, with 14% found just once. The material was whole blood, obtained at baseline. The receptors here all came from an adult who was a healthcare worker with PCR-confirmed SARS-CoV-2 infection or an uninfected control (not recorded which).

The chain employs TRBV13 and TRBJ2-4, with TRBD1 matching over 7 bases. Germline CDR1 is PRHDT and CDR2 is FYEKMQ (reference sequence). With 5 bases clipped from V and 2 bases from J, the junction kept 3 bases outside the gene matches. The CDR3 covers 14 residues. The CDR3 sequence is CASSPTGPKNIQYF. The CDR3 coding sequence is TGTGCCAGCAGCCCGACAGGGCCCAAAAACATTCAGTACTTC. Full variable domain (remainder filled in from reference TRBV13 and TRBJ2-4): AAGVIQSPRHLIKEKRETATLKCYPIPRHDTVYWYQQGPGQDPQFLISFYEKMQSDKGSIPDRFSAQQFSDYHSELNMSSLELGDSALYFCASSPTGPKNIQYFGAGTRLSVL.

The rearrangement joins TRBV10-2 to TRBJ1-4; unclear D gene. The germline V gene has CDR1 WSHSY and CDR2 SAAADI. The V and J ends lost 3 bases and 3 bases respectively, with 8 bases between them. There are 14 residues in the CDR3. This chain's CDR3 is CASSDQGPNEKLFF. The CDR3 DNA follows: TGCGCCAGCAGTGACCAAGGACCTAATGAAAAACTGTTTTTT.

The chain recombines TRBV24-1 with TRBJ1-1; D remains ambiguous. The V end was cut by 6 bases, the J end by 1 base, with 8 bases between. Germline CDR1 is KGHDR and CDR2 is SFDVKD. The CDR3 runs to 13 residues. CDR3 sequence (DNA): TGTGCCACCAGTCGGGGTACGAACACTGAAGCTTTCTTT. Protein: CATSRGTNTEAFF.

This clonotype was found a few times. This clone may be a read error of a much larger clone one base away. This is likely a read error, given that the CDR3 carries no conserved phenylalanine or tryptophan at its end. The rearrangement links TRBV20-1 to TRBJ2-2, with D unclear. V was cut by 3 bases and J by 4 bases, with 9 bases left in between. The CDR3 loop spans 13 amino acids. CDR1 is DFQATT, CDR2 SNEGSKA, per germline (reference sequence). This CDR3 is CSASSAVTGELFL. DNA for the CDR3: TGCAGTGCTAGTTCTGCGGTCACCGGGGAGCTGTTTCTT.

This chain joins TRBV20-1 and TRBJ2-7; D uncertain. This CDR3 is built from 13 residues. The V and J ends lost 5 bases and 6 bases respectively, with 17 bases between them. Germline V lookup: CDR1 DFQATT, CDR2 SNEGSKA (reference sequence). The CDR3 protein is CSAQTPLHLEQYF. The CDR3 coding sequence is TGCAGTGCTCAGACTCCGCTGCATCTCGAGCAGTACTTC.

This clonotype was counted a few times. V usage is TRBV7-3 and J usage is TRBJ2-4; D may correspond to TRBD1 or TRBD2 (6 bases each). CDR3 length equals 17 residues. V lost 5 bases to trimming and J lost 0 bases, with 17 bases between them. Germline-derived CDR1 and CDR2 are SGHTA and FQGTGA. CDR3 nucleotides: TGTGCCAGCAGCCCCGGGCCGGGGGCGTTAGCCAAAAACATTCAGTACTTC. It encodes CASSPGPGALAKNIQYF.

This clonotype has at least ten counts. V and J are TRBV7-3 and TRBJ1-1; D remains ambiguous. V shed 2 bases and J shed 7 bases, with 8 bases lying between them. CDR1 SGHTA and CDR2 FQGTGA come from the germline V gene. There are 12 residues in the CDR3. Here the CDR3 reads CASSLGRSEAFF. The CDR3 DNA reads as TGTGCCAGCAGCTTAGGAAGAAGTGAAGCTTTCTTT.

The V call is TRBV6-1, the J call TRBJ2-5; 12 bases are shared with TRBD2. Germline V gives CDR1 MNHNS, CDR2 SASEGT. Unmatched junction bases numbered 7, after V lost 7 bases and J lost 4 bases. The CDR3 length is 15 residues. CDR3 sequence reads: CASTMTSGSVETQYF. For the CDR3, the DNA is TGTGCCAGCACTATGACTAGCGGGAGTGTAGAGACCCAGTACTTC.

This clonotype was picked up many times. The gene calls are TRBV7-6 and TRBJ2-1; tentatively, D is TRBD1 (5 bases). The ends were cut back, 6 bases at V and 8 bases at J, with 11 bases in the middle. The CDR3 has 12 amino acids. Germline V gives CDR1 SGHVS, CDR2 FNYEAQ. CDR3 residues: CASRDSGDEQFF. The CDR3 DNA is TGTGCCAGCAGAGACAGTGGGGATGAGCAGTTCTTC.

There are many counts of this clonotype. The rearrangement uses TRBV7-3 and TRBJ2-1, with D tentatively TRBD1 (5 bases). Germline-derived CDR1 and CDR2 are SGHTA and FQGTGA. V gave up 5 bases and J gave up 4 bases, with 15 bases separating them. The CDR3 loop spans 15 amino acids. DNA of the CDR3: TGTGCCAGCAGCCCACAGGTAGGCGGATACAATGAGCAGTTCTTC. Its translation is CASSPQVGGYNEQFF.

This clonotype was recorded many times. This rearrangement joins TRBV7-2 to TRBJ2-7; D gene uncertain. Trimming cost V 7 bases and J 2 bases, with 12 bases left between them. The CDR3 sequence is 13 residues long. Germline V gene lookup returns CDR1 SGHTA and CDR2 FQGNSA. DNA for the CDR3: TGTGCCAGCACCCCCCCTTTGGCCTACGAGCAGTACTTC. It translates to CASTPPLAYEQYF.

This clonotype has only a few counts. The chain combines TRBV30 with TRBJ2-1; D may correspond to TRBD1 or TRBD2 (5 bases each). Trimming shortened V by 0 bases and J by 8 bases, and 17 bases separated the two germline ends. The CDR3 loop spans 15 amino acids. Germline V gives CDR1 GTSNPN, CDR2 SVGIG (reference sequence). CDR3 protein: CAWSVRGDLVYEQFF. The DNA for the CDR3 is TGTGCCTGGAGTGTACGAGGGGATCTTGTCTATGAGCAGTTCTTC.

Written as DNA, the CDR3 is TGCAGTGCTCTCCTGGGCGGAAGCTCCTACGAGCAGTACTTC. It is translated as CSALLGGSSYEQYF. The genes are TRBV20-1 and TRBJ2-7; D gene unclear. V gave up 5 bases and J gave up 0 bases, with 14 bases separating them. This CDR3 comprises 14 residues. CDR1 and CDR2 from the germline V gene are DFQATT and SNEGSKA (reference sequence).

Many counts were recorded for this clonotype. This sequence joins TRBV7-9 and TRBJ2-5, with TRBD2 matching 12 bases. J lost 4 bases, V lost 5 bases, and 2 bases had no gene match. CDR3 length: 14 amino acids. The germline V gene encodes CDR1 SEHNR and CDR2 FQNEAQ (reference sequence). CDR3 amino acids: CASSLTSGRETQYF. DNA for the CDR3: TGTGCCAGCAGCCTGACTAGCGGGAGAGAGACCCAGTACTTC. Full variable domain (rest looked up from reference TRBV7-9 and TRBJ2-5): DTGVSQNPRHKITKRGQNVTFRCDPISEHNRLYWYRQTLGQGPEFLTYFQNEAQLEKSRLLSDRFSAERPKGSFSTLEIQRTEQGDSAMYLCASSLTSGRETQYFGPGTRLLVL.

In its sample, this clonotype was seen many times. The chain is built from TRBV28 and TRBJ1-2; no clear D gene. This CDR3 is built from 13 residues. Trimming left V 6 bases short and J 6 bases short, with 14 bases between. Germline loops: CDR1 MDHEN, CDR2 SYDVKM. Written as DNA, the CDR3 is TGTGCCAGCAGCCTCATAGTTGGGGATGGCTACACCTTC. This codes for CASSLIVGDGYTF.

The chain is built from TRBV5-5 and TRBJ2-1; no clear D. Germline lookup yields CDR1 SGHKS and CDR2 YYEKEE (reference sequence). Trimming left V 2 bases short and J 0 bases short, with 9 bases between. This CDR3 contains 15 residues. The CDR3 nucleotides read TGTGCCAGCAGCTTCTTGGAGAGCTCCTACAATGAGCAGTTCTTC. This sequence encodes CASSFLESSYNEQFF.

Notes on this clonotype: Relative to the germline gene, one junction end is altered; a read error may explain this. The V call is TRBV28, the J call TRBJ2-5; D is unclear. Germline-derived CDR1 and CDR2 are MDHEN and SYDVKM. The CDR3 totals 11 residues. The CDR3 here is CASSLRETRYF. CDR3 DNA sequence: TGTGCCAGCAGTTTGAGAGAGACCCGGTACTTC.

This clonotype has just a few counts. The chain combines TRBV2 with TRBJ2-2; D may be TRBD2 (5 bases). This CDR3 contains 14 residues. With 7 bases removed from V and 11 bases from J, the gap between germline ends came to 20 bases. Looked up from germline, CDR1 is SNHLY and CDR2 is FYNNEI. The CDR3 is CASKSGLSEGELFF. Here the CDR3 DNA reads TGTGCCAGCAAATCCGGACTCTCCGAAGGAGAGCTGTTTTTT. Combining the CDR3 with reference TRBV2 and TRBJ2-2 gives the whole variable domain EPEVTQTPSHQVTQMGQEVILRCVPISNHLYFYWYRQILGQKVEFLVSFYNNEISEKSEIFDDQFSVERPDGSNFTLKIRSTKLEDSAMYFCASKSGLSEGELFFGEGSRLTVL.